This record looks at one TCR beta chain sequence and its context. The antigen is undetermined. The sample comes from a study of cytomegalovirus exposure and HLA in healthy donors. Across the study: In a later analysis, the roughly 120 validation repertoires were reported to have used the same platform as the roughly 670 first-cohort repertoires.

Clones were read by immunoSEQ multiplex PCR, and TCRdb kept only the in-frame ones, dropping some. The table includes about 110,000 clones, about nine tenths detected once. The CDR3 has 15 amino acids. V dropped 5 bases and J dropped 7; count of bases not matched to a gene: 12. Germline V CDR1 and CDR2: MNHEY, SMNVEV (reference sequence). General observations from the study: Testing in vitro showed a few CMV-associated chains specific for CMV antigens.

V gene TRBV27 combines with J gene TRBJ1-2; TRBD1 agrees at 8 bases. This sequence originates from a young woman in good health and CMV-seropositive. The sample comprised PBMCs. The CDR3 reads CASSPYQGAASGYTF. CDR3 bases: TGTGCCAGCAGTCCCTATCAGGGGGCCGCGTCTGGCTACACCTTC.